This paragraph covers one T cell receptor beta chain sequence. The target antigen is unknown. The record originates from a study of cytomegalovirus exposure and HLA in healthy donors. Whole-study findings and limits: What a later analysis reportedly showed was that an Asian-associated ancestry cluster had fewer N-insertions than the roughly 720-donor mean. With further analysis later on, most CMV-associated TCR beta chains appeared HLA-restricted.

Between the trimmed V and J ends, which lost 8 bases and 4 bases, there was a span of 13 bases. From germline, CDR1 is WNHNN and CDR2 SYGVQD (reference sequence). This CDR3 has 13 amino acids. A multiplex PCR was run with 60 Vbeta primers and 13 Jbeta primers. TCRdb's copy holds only in-frame clones and misses some; the assay was immunoSEQ multiplex PCR. The sample has approximately 100,000 clones, approximately 71% seen once. The sample was PBMCs. This sequence was found in a man aged 35-49 years in good health and CMV-seronegative. The chain links TRBV10-1 to TRBJ2-3; a weak D match, TRBD1 (6 bases). The CDR3 DNA reads as TGCGCCAGCGCACAGGGTATCGCAGATACGCAGTATTTT. Translation: CASAQGIADTQYF.